This T cell receptor (beta chain) was observed in a study of vaccination and CD4 T cells after COVID-19. With the Oncomine TCR Beta short-read assay, DNA from cultured CD4+ T cells was sequenced. TCRdb itself ran the PCR reads through MiXCR, one entry per CDR3 protein. The table records 22,000 or so distinct CDR3 sequences, about 30% of them present only once. Findings and limits, study-wide: Apart from involving relatively few convalescent patients, the work omitted early post-infection timepoints.

Germline V CDR1 and CDR2: LNHNV, YYDKDF (reference sequence). The CDR3 contains 14 residues. Losses at the gene ends were 11 bases for V and 5 bases for J; bases not matched to a gene: 13. Noted time point: late sampling 161 to 241 days after vaccination in a few convalescent patients. Treatment in this sample: 10-day PBMC culture with coronavirus spike peptide pools or control peptides (ViraFEST assay). ViraFEST expanded antigen-specific T cells with peptide pools, then sequenced TCRs. A single count supports this clonotype. Its antigen is still unknown. The TCR originated in a human donor who had recovered from COVID-19. V is TRBV15 and J is TRBJ2-5, with 8 bases that match TRBD1. This specimen consisted of CD4+ T cells from blood, cultured in vitro, obtained about 7 months after SARS-CoV-2 vaccination. CDR3 sequence: CAASPGQERETQYF. CDR3 sequence (DNA): TGTGCCGCCTCTCCGGGACAGGAAAGGGAGACCCAGTACTTC.